These 2 T cell receptor beta chains originate from one sample sequenced in a study of blood T cell repertoires in COVID-19. The method was immunoSEQ multiplex PCR; TCRdb's version includes in-frame clones alone and lacks a portion of them. The sample consists of some 130,000 clones, around 89% of them appearing once. The sample comprised peripheral blood. All receptors derive from a man between 60 and 75 years old with COVID-19, enrolled during active disease.

The V gene is TRBV7-8, the J gene TRBJ2-4; D is perhaps TRBD2 (6 bases). The germline V and J ends were trimmed by 1 base and 5 bases, with 15 bases remaining between them. CDR3 length: 16 amino acids. Germline CDR1 and CDR2: SGHVS and FQNEAQ. CDR3 sequence reads: CASSLVSGRGQNIQYF. As DNA, the CDR3 is TGTGCCAGCAGCTTAGTGTCCGGGCGGGGCCAAAACATTCAGTACTTC.

The chain recombines TRBV6-5 with TRBJ1-1; 7 bases fit TRBD1. In germline, CDR1 is MNHEY, CDR2 SVGAGI. The CDR3 covers 14 residues. Unmatched junction bases numbered 11, after V lost 7 bases and J lost 6 bases. The CDR3: CASTPDRSDSEAFF. CDR3 coding DNA: TGTGCCAGCACCCCGGACAGGTCAGACTCTGAAGCTTTCTTT.